The 31 T cell receptor beta chains reported below all come from one sample, sequenced in a study of cytomegalovirus exposure and HLA in healthy donors. Amplification used 60 Vbeta primers and 13 Jbeta primers. TCRdb's table, derived via immunoSEQ multiplex PCR, lists solely in-frame clones and lacks some. The repertoire has 150,000 to 200,000 clones, roughly 85% of them found once; the top ten carry around 1%. The sequencing sample was made of PBMCs. The receptors shown here come from a woman aged 50 to 60 in good health and CMV-seropositive.

This chain joins TRBV20-1 and TRBJ2-7; D unresolved. This CDR3 contains 11 residues. CDR1 DFQATT and CDR2 SNEGSKA come from the germline V gene (reference sequence). V gave up 6 bases and J gave up 2 bases, with 8 bases separating them. Written as DNA, the CDR3 is TGCAGTGCCCCATCGGCCTACGAGCAGTACTTC. The encoded protein is CSAPSAYEQYF.

The chain couples TRBV28 to TRBJ2-5; 8 nucleotides line up with TRBD1. The germline V gene has CDR1 MDHEN and CDR2 SYDVKM. With 4 bases clipped from V and 4 bases from J, the junction kept 11 bases outside the gene matches. CDR3 length: 16 residues. This CDR3 reads CASSSPSGGAGETQYF. CDR3 in DNA: TGTGCCAGCAGTTCCCCATCAGGGGGCGCGGGAGAGACCCAGTACTTC.

The sample holds a few counts of this clone. CDR3 sequence reads: CASSFQALTNYGYTF. The DNA for the CDR3 is TGTGCCAGCAGTTTTCAGGCGCTAACTAACTATGGCTACACCTTC. The genes are TRBV28 and TRBJ1-2; D gene ambiguous. Trimming shortened V by 3 bases and J by 0 bases, and 11 bases separated the two germline ends. There are 15 residues in the CDR3. The germline V gene has CDR1 MDHEN and CDR2 SYDVKM.

The sample holds a few counts of this clone. The gene calls are TRBV7-8 and TRBJ1-1; D uncertain. Per the germline V gene, CDR1 is SGHVS and CDR2 is FQNEAQ. The CDR3 length is 16 residues. Trimming removed 2 bases at V and 4 bases at J, with 17 bases between. In DNA form, the CDR3 reads TGTGCCAGCAGCTTACGGGAGGACGTAGGGCCCACTGAAGCTTTCTTT. Protein sequence: CASSLREDVGPTEAFF.

This chain joins TRBV4-1 and TRBJ2-7, with TRBD1 matching over 9 bases. The junction had 7 bases not matched to a gene; V was cut back by 2 bases and J by 2 bases. This CDR3 region has 16 residues. Germline-derived CDR1 and CDR2 are MGHRA and YSYEKL. CDR3 bases: TGCGCCAGCAGCCAACCTGCCGGGACAGGGACCTACGAGCAGTACTTC. Translating it yields CASSQPAGTGTYEQYF.

The chain is built from TRBV19 and TRBJ1-5; no clear D gene. The CDR3 loop spans 17 amino acids. V lost 4 bases and J 0 bases, leaving 16 bases between the germline ends. CDR1 is LNHDA and CDR2 is SQIVND in the germline V gene (reference sequence). As DNA, the CDR3 is TGTGCCAGTAGTAGAGCCCTGACAAGAGATAGCAATCAGCCCCAGCATTTT. Protein product: CASSRALTRDSNQPQHF. Combining the CDR3 with reference TRBV19 and TRBJ1-5 gives the whole variable domain DGGITQSPKYLFRKEGQNVTLSCEQNLNHDAMYWYRQDPGQGLRLIYYSQIVNDFQKGDIAEGYSVSREKKESFPLTVTSAQKNPTAFYLCASSRALTRDSNQPQHFGDGTRLSIL.

The chain couples TRBV13 to TRBJ2-7; the D is unclear. The germline gives CDR1 PRHDT, CDR2 FYEKMQ (reference sequence). V was cut by 4 bases and J by 1 base, with 2 bases left in between. CDR3 length: 11 amino acids. The chain's CDR3 is CASSSSYEQYF. The DNA for the CDR3 is TGTGCCAGCAGCTCATCCTACGAGCAGTACTTC.

CDR3 sequence: CASSLAGVDTGELFF. The CDR3 DNA follows: TGTGCCAGCAGTTTAGCGGGAGTGGACACCGGGGAGCTGTTTTTT. The chain has TRBV6-5 and TRBJ2-2; TRBD2 matches 9 bases. This CDR3 comprises 15 residues. V trimming: 4 bases; J trimming: 3 bases; junction bases outside the gene matches: 3. Germline assignment: CDR1 MNHEY and CDR2 SVGAGI.

This rearrangement joins TRBV6-1 to TRBJ1-5, with D possibly TRBD1 on 6 matching bases. Germline V lookup: CDR1 MNHNS, CDR2 SASEGT. Trimming shortened V by 7 bases and J by 6 bases, and 16 bases separated the two germline ends. The CDR3 is 14 amino acids. Here the CDR3 reads CASTPVQGFQPQHF. Written as DNA, the CDR3 is TGTGCCAGCACACCAGTACAGGGTTTTCAGCCCCAGCATTTT.

This sequence joins TRBV19 and TRBJ2-1; perhaps TRBD2 as D (6 bases). The ends were cut back, 0 bases at V and 13 bases at J, with 13 bases in the middle. Germline V gives CDR1 LNHDA, CDR2 SQIVND (reference sequence). There are 13 residues in the CDR3. The CDR3 DNA is TGTGCCAGTAGTATAGATCGGACCGCGGGACAGTTCTTC. Translated, it gives CASSIDRTAGQFF.

V gene TRBV9 combines with J gene TRBJ2-5; 16 nucleotides line up with TRBD2. V lost 3 bases to trimming and J lost 3 bases; unmatched junction nucleotides: 5. The V gene's germline CDR1 is SGDLS and CDR2 YYNGEE. There are 17 residues in the CDR3. This CDR3 reads CASSAGTSGGDKETQYF. Here the CDR3 DNA reads TGTGCCAGCAGCGCCGGGACTAGCGGGGGGGACAAAGAGACCCAGTACTTC.

The V gene is TRBV6-1, the J gene TRBJ1-3; D is ambiguous. Germline values: CDR1 MNHNS, CDR2 SASEGT. This CDR3 region has 12 residues. Trimming pared 11 bases from V and 1 base from J, leaving 9 bases between. CDR3 sequence reads: CASAGSGNTIYF. CDR3 nucleotide sequence: TGTGCCTCAGCGGGGTCTGGAAACACCATATATTTT.

This chain joins TRBV19 and TRBJ2-7; 7 bases are shared with TRBD1. CDR1 and CDR2 (germline): LNHDA, SQIVND (reference sequence). With V trimmed by 4 bases and J by 6 bases, 6 bases remained unmatched. This CDR3 has 13 residues. The DNA for the CDR3 is TGTGCCAGTAGTACGACAGGGTGGGGCGAGCAGTACTTC. It specifies CASSTTGWGEQYF.

This rearrangement joins TRBV19 to TRBJ2-5; tentatively, D is TRBD1 (6 bases). The CDR3 consists of 13 residues. Trimming cost V 1 base and J 4 bases, with 7 bases left between them. Germline CDR1 and CDR2: LNHDA and SQIVND (reference sequence). As DNA, the CDR3 is TGTGCCAGTAGTATAGGCAGGGGAGAGACCCAGTACTTC. Its protein is CASSIGRGETQYF. Full variable domain (outside the CDR3, taken from reference TRBV19 and TRBJ2-5): DGGITQSPKYLFRKEGQNVTLSCEQNLNHDAMYWYRQDPGQGLRLIYYSQIVNDFQKGDIAEGYSVSREKKESFPLTVTSAQKNPTAFYLCASSIGRGETQYFGPGTRLLVL.

The table lists this clone with a few counts. The same CDR3 is also encoded by other DNA sequences in this sample. The genes are TRBV9 and TRBJ1-3; D is undetermined. This CDR3 has 14 residues. Germline V gene sequence: CDR1 SGDLS, CDR2 YYNGEE. V lost 0 bases, J lost 0 bases, and 4 bases lay in between. The DNA of the CDR3 is TGTGCCAGCAGCGTAGGGAGCTCTGGAAACACCATATATTTT. Amino acids: CASSVGSSGNTIYF.

The V gene is TRBV2, the J gene TRBJ2-3; 10 nucleotides line up with TRBD2. Germline lookup yields CDR1 SNHLY and CDR2 FYNNEI. Trimming took 2 bases from V and 6 from J; bases not matched to a gene: 11. This CDR3 is 17 amino acids long. CDR3: CASSEMGWASGSDTQYF. The CDR3 DNA is TGTGCCAGCAGTGAAATGGGGTGGGCTAGCGGGAGCGATACGCAGTATTTT.

This clone was seen just once. V is TRBV7-9 and J is TRBJ2-6; TRBD1 matches 7 bases. V shed 3 bases and J 0 bases; nucleotides not matched to a gene: 8. Germline values: CDR1 SEHNR, CDR2 FQNEAQ (reference sequence). The CDR3 is 18 amino acids. The chain's CDR3 is CASSFPGQATSGANVLTF. DNA of the CDR3: TGTGCCAGCAGCTTTCCCGGACAGGCAACCTCTGGGGCCAACGTCCTGACTTTC.

The genes are TRBV29-1 and TRBJ1-1; D remains unclear. The CDR3 is 9 residues long. The V gene lost 3 bases and the J gene lost 9 bases, with 5 bases spanning the gap. The V gene's germline CDR1 is SQVTM and CDR2 ANQGSEA. In nucleotides, the CDR3 is TGCAGCGTTGACAGGAAAGCTTTCTTT. It yields the protein CSVDRKAFF.

V gene TRBV6-1 combines with J gene TRBJ1-4; 8 nucleotides line up with TRBD1. The CDR3 totals 15 residues. The trim removed 3 bases at V and 6 bases at J, leaving 6 bases unmatched. The germline V gene encodes CDR1 MNHNS and CDR2 SASEGT. CDR3 loop: CASSESGQAYEKLFF. For the CDR3, the DNA is TGTGCCAGCAGTGAGTCGGGACAGGCTTATGAAAAACTGTTTTTT.

This rearrangement joins TRBV11-3 to TRBJ1-1; 8 bases are a match to TRBD1. Germline values: CDR1 SGHNT, CDR2 YENEEA. The CDR3 runs to 16 residues. V trimming: 6 bases; J trimming: 1 base; junction bases outside the gene matches: 10. The CDR3 DNA reads as TGTGCCAGCAGAATAGGGACAGGACAAAAGAACACTGAAGCTTTCTTT. Protein: CASRIGTGQKNTEAFF.

The J gene is TRBJ1-5, the V gene TRBV6-1, with TRBD1 as a possible D gene (5 bases). The V end lost 3 bases, the J end lost 4 bases, and 13 bases lay between the germline ends. The germline CDR1 and CDR2 sequences are MNHNS and SASEGT. The length of the CDR3 is 15 residues. The CDR3: CASSEGGRGNQPQHF. CDR3 nucleotide sequence: TGTGCCAGCAGTGAGGGGGGACGAGGGAATCAGCCCCAGCATTTT.

This clone was seen a handful of times. Distinct nucleotide sequences in the sample also encode this CDR3. The rearrangement uses TRBV18 and TRBJ2-7, with 9 bases fitting TRBD1. The CDR3 is 14 residues long. CDR1 and CDR2 (germline): KGHSH, LQKENI. V was clipped by 3 bases and J by 1 base; unmatched bases: 1. This CDR3 is CASSPGQGSYEQYF. CDR3 in DNA: TGTGCCAGCTCACCGGGACAGGGTTCCTACGAGCAGTACTTC.

The V gene is TRBV9, the J gene TRBJ1-2; 9 nucleotides align to TRBD1. The CDR3 consists of 15 residues. The V segment lost 1 base and the J segment 8 bases; nucleotides outside the gene matches: 9. CDR1 and CDR2 (germline): SGDLS, YYNGEE. CDR3 in DNA: TGTGCCAGCAGCGTATCTCCCGGACAGGGGCACGGCTACACCTTC. As protein: CASSVSPGQGHGYTF.

This rearrangement joins TRBV19 to TRBJ1-5; D call uncertain. The ends were cut back, 5 bases at V and 2 bases at J, with 13 bases in the middle. Germline V gene sequence: CDR1 LNHDA, CDR2 SQIVND (reference sequence). The CDR3 spans 15 residues. The CDR3 loop is CASSRGLQGNQPQHF. The CDR3 region has the DNA TGTGCCAGTAGTCGAGGCCTACAAGGCAATCAGCCCCAGCATTTT.

The rearrangement links TRBV13 to TRBJ2-5; maybe TRBD2 (5 bases). This CDR3 has 15 amino acids. Germline V gene sequence: CDR1 PRHDT, CDR2 FYEKMQ (reference sequence). V lost 0 bases, J lost 4 bases, and 12 bases lay in between. Written as DNA, the CDR3 is TGTGCCAGCAGCTTAGGGTTTGGAGGTGCAGAGACCCAGTACTTC. Its translation is CASSLGFGGAETQYF.

The genes are TRBV6-4 and TRBJ2-2; maybe TRBD1 (6 bases). Trimming left V 9 bases short and J 2 bases short, with 13 bases between. CDR3 length: 14 residues. Germline loops: CDR1 MRHNA, CDR2 SNTAGT. This chain's CDR3 is CARKPGQNTGELFF. DNA for the CDR3: TGTGCCAGGAAACCGGGACAAAACACCGGGGAGCTGTTTTTT.

The chain has TRBV19 and TRBJ2-4; tentative D call: TRBD1 (6 bases). V dropped 2 bases and J dropped 2 bases, with 19 bases sitting between them. CDR1 and CDR2 (germline): LNHDA, SQIVND (reference sequence). The CDR3 is made up of 18 amino acids. CDR3: CASSIRGRQVVPKNIQYF. CDR3 DNA sequence: TGTGCCAGTAGTATAAGGGGGAGACAGGTTGTTCCCAAAAACATTCAGTACTTC.

Comment on this clone: Other DNA sequences from this sample encode an identical CDR3 as well. This chain uses TRBV20-1 with TRBJ1-2; D might be TRBD1 (6 bases). Deletions cut 3 bases from V and 4 bases from J, with 6 bases between. CDR1 DFQATT and CDR2 SNEGSKA come from the germline V gene (reference sequence). This CDR3 has 11 residues. CDR3: CSARTGYGYTF. The CDR3 DNA is TGCAGTGCTAGGACAGGCTATGGCTACACCTTC.

The rearrangement uses TRBV7-6 and TRBJ2-7; 7 bases line up with TRBD2. Germline CDR1 reads SGHVS; CDR2 reads FNYEAQ. The trim removed 5 bases at V and 6 bases at J, leaving 13 bases unmatched. CDR3 size: 15 residues. The CDR3 loop reads CASSPGRDYFSEQYF. The CDR3 nucleotides are TGTGCCAGCAGCCCCGGTCGGGACTACTTTTCCGAGCAGTACTTC.

The rearrangement joins TRBV2 to TRBJ2-1; 8 positions match TRBD2. Germline loops: CDR1 SNHLY, CDR2 FYNNEI. The CDR3 is made up of 12 amino acids. The junction had 13 bases not matched to a gene; V was cut back by 9 bases and J by 15 bases. The DNA for the CDR3 is TGTGCCAGGCCGGAGAGCGGGGGTATTCGGTTCTTC. This translates into CARPESGGIRFF.

This clone was seen only a few times. The chain carries TRBV2 and TRBJ2-3; a weak D match, TRBD2 (5 bases). CDR3 length: 13 residues. CDR1 and CDR2 from the germline V gene are SNHLY and FYNNEI. Trimming left V 6 bases short and J 7 bases short, with 14 bases between. Written as DNA, the CDR3 is TGTGCCAGCAGGAGGGTGGTGGGGTATACGCAGTATTTT. Its translation: CASRRVVGYTQYF.